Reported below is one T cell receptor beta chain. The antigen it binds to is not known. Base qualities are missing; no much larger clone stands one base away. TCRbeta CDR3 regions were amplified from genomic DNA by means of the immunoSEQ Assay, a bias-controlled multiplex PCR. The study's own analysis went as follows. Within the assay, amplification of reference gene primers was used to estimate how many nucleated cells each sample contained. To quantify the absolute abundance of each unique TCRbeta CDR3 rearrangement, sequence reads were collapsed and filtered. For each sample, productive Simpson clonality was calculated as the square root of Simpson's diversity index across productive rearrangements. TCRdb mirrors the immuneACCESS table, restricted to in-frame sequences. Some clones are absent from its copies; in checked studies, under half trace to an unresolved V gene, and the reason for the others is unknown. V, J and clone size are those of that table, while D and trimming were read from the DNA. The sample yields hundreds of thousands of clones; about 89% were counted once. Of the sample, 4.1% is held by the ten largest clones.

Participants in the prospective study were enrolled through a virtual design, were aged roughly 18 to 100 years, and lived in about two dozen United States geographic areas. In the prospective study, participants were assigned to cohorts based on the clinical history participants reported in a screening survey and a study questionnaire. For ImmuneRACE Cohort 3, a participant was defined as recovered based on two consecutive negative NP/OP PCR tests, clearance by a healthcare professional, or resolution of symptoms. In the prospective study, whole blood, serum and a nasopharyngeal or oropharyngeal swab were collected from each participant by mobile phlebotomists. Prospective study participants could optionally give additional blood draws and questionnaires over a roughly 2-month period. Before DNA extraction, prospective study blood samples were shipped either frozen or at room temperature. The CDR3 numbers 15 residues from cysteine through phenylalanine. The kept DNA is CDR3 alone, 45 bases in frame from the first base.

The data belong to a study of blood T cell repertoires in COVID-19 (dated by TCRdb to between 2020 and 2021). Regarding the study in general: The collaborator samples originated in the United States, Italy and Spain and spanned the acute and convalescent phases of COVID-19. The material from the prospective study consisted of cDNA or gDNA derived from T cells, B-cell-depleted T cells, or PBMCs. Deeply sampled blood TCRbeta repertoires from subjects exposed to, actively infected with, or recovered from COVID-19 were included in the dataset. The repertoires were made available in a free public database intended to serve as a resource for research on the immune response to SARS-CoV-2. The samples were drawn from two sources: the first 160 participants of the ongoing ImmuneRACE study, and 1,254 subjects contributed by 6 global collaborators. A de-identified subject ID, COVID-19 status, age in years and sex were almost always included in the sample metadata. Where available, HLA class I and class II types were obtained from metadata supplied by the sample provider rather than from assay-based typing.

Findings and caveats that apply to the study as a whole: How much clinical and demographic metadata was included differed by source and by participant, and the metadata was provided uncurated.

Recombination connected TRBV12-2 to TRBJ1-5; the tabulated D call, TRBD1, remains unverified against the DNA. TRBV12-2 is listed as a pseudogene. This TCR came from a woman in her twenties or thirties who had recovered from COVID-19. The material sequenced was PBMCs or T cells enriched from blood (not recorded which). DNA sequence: TGTGCAAGTCGAAACAGATCCGAACCTAATCAGCCCCAGCATTTT. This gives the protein CASRNRSEPNQPQHF.